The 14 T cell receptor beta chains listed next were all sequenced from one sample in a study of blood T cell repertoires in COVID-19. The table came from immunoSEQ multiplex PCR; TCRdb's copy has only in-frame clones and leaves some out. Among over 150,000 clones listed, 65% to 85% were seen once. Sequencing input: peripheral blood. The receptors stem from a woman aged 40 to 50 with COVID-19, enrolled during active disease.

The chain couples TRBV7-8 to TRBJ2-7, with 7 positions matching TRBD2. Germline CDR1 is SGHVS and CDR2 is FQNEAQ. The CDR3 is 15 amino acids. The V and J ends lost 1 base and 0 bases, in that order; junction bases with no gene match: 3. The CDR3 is CASSLEGGSSYEQYF. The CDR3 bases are TGTGCCAGCAGCTTAGAGGGCGGGAGCTCCTACGAGCAGTACTTC.

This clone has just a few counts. This CDR3 reads CASSPQQGQGGYNEQFF. The CDR3 bases are TGTGCCAGCTCACCGCAACAAGGACAGGGGGGCTACAATGAGCAGTTCTTC. This chain uses TRBV18 with TRBJ2-1; 10 nucleotides line up with TRBD1. This CDR3 contains 17 residues. Germline-derived CDR1 and CDR2 are KGHSH and LQKENI. V lost 3 bases and J lost 3; bases outside the gene matches: 8.

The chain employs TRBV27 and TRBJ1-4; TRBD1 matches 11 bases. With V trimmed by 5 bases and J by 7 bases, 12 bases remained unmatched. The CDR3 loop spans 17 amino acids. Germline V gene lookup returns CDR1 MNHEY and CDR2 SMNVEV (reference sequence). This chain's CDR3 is CASSRAGQGAFREKLFF. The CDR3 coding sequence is TGTGCCAGCAGTCGCGCCGGACAGGGGGCGTTCCGTGAAAAACTGTTTTTT. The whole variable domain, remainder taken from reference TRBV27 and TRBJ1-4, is EAQVTQNPRYLITVTGKKLTVTCSQNMNHEYMSWYRQDPGLGLRQIYYSMNVEVTDKGDVPEGYKVSRKEKRNFPLILESPSPNQTSLYFCASSRAGQGAFREKLFFGSGTQLSVL.

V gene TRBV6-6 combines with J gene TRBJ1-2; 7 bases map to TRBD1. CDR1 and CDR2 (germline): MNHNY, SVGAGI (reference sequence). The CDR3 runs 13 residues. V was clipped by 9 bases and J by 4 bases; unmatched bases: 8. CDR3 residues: CARYRGPSYGYTF. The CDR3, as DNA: TGTGCCAGATACAGGGGCCCCAGCTATGGCTACACCTTC.

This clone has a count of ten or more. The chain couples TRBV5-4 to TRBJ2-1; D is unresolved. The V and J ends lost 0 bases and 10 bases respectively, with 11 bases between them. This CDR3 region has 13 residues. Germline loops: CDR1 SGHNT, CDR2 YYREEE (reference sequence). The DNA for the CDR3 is TGTGCCAGCAGCTTGGGCGCGAACAGCGAGCAGTTCTTC. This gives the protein CASSLGANSEQFF.

The CDR3 loop is CASSVRDRDGYTF. CDR3 nucleotide sequence: TGTGCCAGCAGCGTCCGGGACAGGGATGGCTACACCTTC. The chain couples TRBV28 to TRBJ1-2; 9 bases line up with TRBD1. Germline V gene lookup returns CDR1 MDHEN and CDR2 SYDVKM. The V gene end was trimmed by 6 bases and the J gene end by 6 bases; junction bases not matched to a gene: 5. The CDR3 is 13 amino acids.

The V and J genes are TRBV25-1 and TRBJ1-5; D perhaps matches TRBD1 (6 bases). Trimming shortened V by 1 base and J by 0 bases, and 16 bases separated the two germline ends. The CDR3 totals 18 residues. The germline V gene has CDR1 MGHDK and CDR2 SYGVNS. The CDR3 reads CASSESGADRYSNQPQHF. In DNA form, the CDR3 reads TGTGCCAGCAGTGAATCAGGGGCCGACCGATATAGCAATCAGCCCCAGCATTTT. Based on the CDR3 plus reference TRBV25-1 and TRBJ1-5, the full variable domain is EADIYQTPRYLVIGTGKKITLECSQTMGHDKMYWYQQDPGMELHLIHYSYGVNSTEKGDLSSESTVSRIRTEHFPLTLESARPSHTSQYLCASSESGADRYSNQPQHFGDGTRLSIL.

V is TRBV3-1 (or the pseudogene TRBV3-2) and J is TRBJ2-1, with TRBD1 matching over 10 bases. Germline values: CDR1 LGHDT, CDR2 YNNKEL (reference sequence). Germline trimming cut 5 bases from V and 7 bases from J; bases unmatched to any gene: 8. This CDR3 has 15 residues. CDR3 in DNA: TGTGCCAGCAGCTCTCCCCGGACAGGGGGGAATGAGCAGTTCTTC. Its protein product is CASSSPRTGGNEQFF.

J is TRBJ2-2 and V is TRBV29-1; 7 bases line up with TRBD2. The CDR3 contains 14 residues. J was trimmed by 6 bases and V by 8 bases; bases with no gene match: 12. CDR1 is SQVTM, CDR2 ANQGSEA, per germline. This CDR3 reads CSSWGEGKAGELFF. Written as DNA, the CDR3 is TGCAGCTCTTGGGGGGAGGGTAAGGCCGGGGAGCTGTTTTTT.

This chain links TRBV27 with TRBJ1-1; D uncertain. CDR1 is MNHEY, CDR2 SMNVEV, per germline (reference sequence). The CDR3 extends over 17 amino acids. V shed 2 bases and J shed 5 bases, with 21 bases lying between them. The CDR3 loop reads CASSLIGSNHRGTEAFF. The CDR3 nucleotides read TGTGCCAGCAGTTTAATAGGCAGCAATCACCGAGGTACTGAAGCTTTCTTT.

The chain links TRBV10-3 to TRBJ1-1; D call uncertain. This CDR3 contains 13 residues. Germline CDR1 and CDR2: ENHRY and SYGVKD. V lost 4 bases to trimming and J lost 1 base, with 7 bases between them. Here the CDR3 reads CAISVRANTEAFF. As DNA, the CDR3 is TGTGCCATCAGTGTGCGGGCGAACACTGAAGCTTTCTTT.

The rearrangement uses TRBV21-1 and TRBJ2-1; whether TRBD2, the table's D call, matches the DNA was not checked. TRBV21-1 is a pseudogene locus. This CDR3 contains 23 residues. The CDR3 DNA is TGTGCCAGCAGCAAAGAGACGAGACTAGCGGGGGACGTAATGGTGAACTCCTACAATGAGCAGTTCTTC. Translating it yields CASSKETRLAGDVMVNSYNEQFF.

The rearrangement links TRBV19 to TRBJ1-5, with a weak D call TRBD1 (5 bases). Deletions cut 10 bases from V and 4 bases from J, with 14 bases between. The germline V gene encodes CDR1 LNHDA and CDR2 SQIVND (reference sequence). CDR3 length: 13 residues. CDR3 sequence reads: CATKMGGNQPQHF. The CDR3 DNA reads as TGTGCCACCAAAATGGGGGGGAATCAGCCCCAGCATTTT.

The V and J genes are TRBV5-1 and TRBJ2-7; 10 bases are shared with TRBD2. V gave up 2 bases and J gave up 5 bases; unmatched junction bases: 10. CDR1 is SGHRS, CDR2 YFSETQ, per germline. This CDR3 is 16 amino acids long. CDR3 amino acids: CASSLLTPSGSNEQYF. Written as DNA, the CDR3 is TGCGCCAGCAGCTTACTGACCCCTAGCGGGAGCAACGAGCAGTACTTC.